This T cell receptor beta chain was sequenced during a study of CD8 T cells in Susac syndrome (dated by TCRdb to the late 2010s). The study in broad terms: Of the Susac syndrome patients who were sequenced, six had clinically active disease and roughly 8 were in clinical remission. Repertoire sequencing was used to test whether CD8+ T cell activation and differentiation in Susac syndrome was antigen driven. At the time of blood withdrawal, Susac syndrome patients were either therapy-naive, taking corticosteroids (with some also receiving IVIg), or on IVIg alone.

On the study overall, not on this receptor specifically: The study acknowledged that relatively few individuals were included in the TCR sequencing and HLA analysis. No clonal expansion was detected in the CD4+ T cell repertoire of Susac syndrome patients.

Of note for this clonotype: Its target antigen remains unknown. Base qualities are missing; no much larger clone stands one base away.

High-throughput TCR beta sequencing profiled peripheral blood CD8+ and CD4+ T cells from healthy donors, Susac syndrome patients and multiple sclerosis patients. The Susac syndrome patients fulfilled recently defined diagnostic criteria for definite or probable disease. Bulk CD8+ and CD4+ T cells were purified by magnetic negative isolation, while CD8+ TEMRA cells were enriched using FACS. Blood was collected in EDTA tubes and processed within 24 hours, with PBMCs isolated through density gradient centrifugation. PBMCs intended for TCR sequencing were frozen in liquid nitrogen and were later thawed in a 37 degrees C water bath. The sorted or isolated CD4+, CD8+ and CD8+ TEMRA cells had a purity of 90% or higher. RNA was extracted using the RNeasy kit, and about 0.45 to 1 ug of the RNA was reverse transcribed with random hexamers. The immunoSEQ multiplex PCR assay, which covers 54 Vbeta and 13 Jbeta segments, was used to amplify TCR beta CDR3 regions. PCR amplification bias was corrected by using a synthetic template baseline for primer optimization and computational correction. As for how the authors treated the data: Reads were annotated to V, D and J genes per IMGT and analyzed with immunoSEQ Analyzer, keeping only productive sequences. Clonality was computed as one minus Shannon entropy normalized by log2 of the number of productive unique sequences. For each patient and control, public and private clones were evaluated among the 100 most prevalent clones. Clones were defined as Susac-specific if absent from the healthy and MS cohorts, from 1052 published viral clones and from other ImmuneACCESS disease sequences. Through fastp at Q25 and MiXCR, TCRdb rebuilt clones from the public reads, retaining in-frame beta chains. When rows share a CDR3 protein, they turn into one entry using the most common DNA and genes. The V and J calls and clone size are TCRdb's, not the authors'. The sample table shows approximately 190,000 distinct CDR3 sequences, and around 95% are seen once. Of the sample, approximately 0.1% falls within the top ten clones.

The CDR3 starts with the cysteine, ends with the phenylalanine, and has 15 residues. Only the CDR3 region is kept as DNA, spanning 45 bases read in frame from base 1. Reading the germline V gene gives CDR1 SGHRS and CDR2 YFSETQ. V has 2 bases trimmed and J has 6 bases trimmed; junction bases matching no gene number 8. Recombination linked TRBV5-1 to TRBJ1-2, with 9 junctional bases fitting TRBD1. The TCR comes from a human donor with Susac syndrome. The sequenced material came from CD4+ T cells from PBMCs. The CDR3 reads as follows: CASSFEGTGSDGYTF. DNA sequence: TGCGCCAGCAGCTTCGAGGGGACAGGGTCGGATGGCTACACCTTC.